This T cell receptor (beta chain) derives from a study of OX40 agonist ivuxolimab in advanced cancers. For the study at large: The patients received ivuxolimab by intravenous route every 2 weeks at 0.01 to 10 mg/kg. Under the entry rules, prior anti-PD-1, anti-PD-L1 or anti-CTLA-4 therapy was allowed, and approximately 36% had some. Whole-study results and caveats: Clonal expansion among partial responders at 0.1-3.0 mg/kg ranked near the lowest.

Germline V gene sequence: CDR1 ENHRY, CDR2 SYGVKD. Trimming removed 0 bases at V and 7 bases at J, with 9 bases between. CDR3 size: 13 residues. Assay: immunoSEQ multiplex PCR; the TCRdb copy retains only in-frame clones and omits some. The data contain roughly 80,000 clones, more than 75% of them singletons. To note about this clone: Its antigen is currently unknown.

The chain combines TRBV10-3 with TRBJ1-2; no clear D. The sequence derives from an adult with an advanced solid tumor such as melanoma, head and neck, liver or kidney cancer. Source: CD4+ or CD8+ T cells sorted from blood, taken in a trial of the OX40 agonist ivuxolimab. CDR3 sequence (DNA): TGTGCCATCAGTGAGTCAGAGGGTCGTGGCTACACCTTC. This codes for CAISESEGRGYTF.